These 15 T cell receptor beta chains were sequenced from one sample in a study of shared clonotypes between healthy human individuals. TCRdb keeps only in-frame clones here, not all; method: immunoSEQ multiplex PCR. The data contain millions of clones, roughly 94% of them singletons. The sample was naive CD4+ T cells sorted from blood. Sample subset: CD45RA+ positively selected. The origin of the receptors is a man between 18 and 29 years old in good health.

The CDR3 DNA reads as TGTGCCAGCAGCTCCGGGACAGGACCTCGAAAGGGTCAGCCCCAGCATTTT. It codes for CASSSGTGPRKGQPQHF. The V and J genes are TRBV5-6 and TRBJ1-5; TRBD1 matches 8 bases. This CDR3 is 17 amino acids long. With 3 bases clipped from V and 6 bases from J, the junction kept 14 bases outside the gene matches. Germline V gene data show CDR1 as SGHDT and CDR2 as YYEEEE.

V and J are TRBV5-4 and TRBJ2-4, with 9 nucleotides matching TRBD2. Germline V gene lookup returns CDR1 SGHNT and CDR2 YYREEE (reference sequence). The ends lost 2 bases at V and 8 bases at J; junction bases unmatched: 5. This CDR3 has 14 residues. CDR3 residues: CASSLAGGGDIQYF. The CDR3 DNA follows: TGTGCCAGCAGCTTAGCGGGAGGAGGGGACATTCAGTACTTC.

This clone was observed a single time. V usage is TRBV5-6 and J usage is TRBJ2-7; perhaps TRBD2 as D (5 bases). The V and J ends lost 2 bases and 4 bases respectively, with 10 bases between them. CDR3 length equals 13 residues. Germline CDR1 reads SGHDT; CDR2 reads YYEEEE. The CDR3 spells CASSLAVAYEQYF. The CDR3, as DNA: TGTGCCAGCAGCTTAGCCGTAGCGTACGAGCAGTACTTC.

The V call is TRBV10-1, the J call TRBJ2-3; the match to TRBD1 covers 9 bases. Germline V lookup: CDR1 WNHNN, CDR2 SYGVQD (reference sequence). The CDR3 length is 16 residues. The ends lost 0 bases at V and 5 bases at J; junction bases unmatched: 6. CDR3 DNA sequence: TGCGCCAGCAGTGAGTCCTGGGACAGGGCGGAAGATACGCAGTATTTT. Encoded protein: CASSESWDRAEDTQYF.

The table lists this clone with a count of one. Other nucleotide sequences in the sample specify the same CDR3. The chain is built from TRBV2 and TRBJ1-5; D uncertain. Trimming pared 5 bases from V and 3 bases from J, leaving 8 bases between. CDR1 is SNHLY, CDR2 FYNNEI, per germline. The CDR3 runs 13 residues. The CDR3: CASSLAPNQPQHF. The CDR3 DNA is TGTGCCAGCAGTCTGGCTCCCAATCAGCCCCAGCATTTT.

The chain combines TRBV5-1 with TRBJ2-3, with 8 bases that match TRBD1. The CDR3 totals 15 residues. With 5 bases clipped from V and 4 bases from J, the junction kept 9 bases outside the gene matches. Germline V gene sequence: CDR1 SGHRS, CDR2 YFSETQ. CDR3 sequence (DNA): TGCGCCAGCAGGGGCCGGGACAGGCTGTCAGATACGCAGTATTTT. It yields the protein CASRGRDRLSDTQYF.

This chain links TRBV6-1 with TRBJ1-3; no reliable D call. Deletions cut 3 bases from V and 4 bases from J, with 16 bases between. Per the germline V gene, CDR1 is MNHNS and CDR2 is SASEGT. The CDR3 has 16 amino acids. This CDR3 reads CASSDYGPTRGNTIYF. For the CDR3, the DNA is TGTGCCAGCAGTGACTACGGACCCACGAGGGGAAACACCATATATTTT.

The chain employs TRBV5-1 and TRBJ2-7; D might be TRBD1 or TRBD2, each matching 5 bases. V lost 10 bases and J 2 bases, leaving 16 bases between the germline ends. The V gene's germline CDR1 is SGHRS and CDR2 YFSETQ. CDR3 length: 13 amino acids. CDR3 bases: TGCGCCTGTAAAAGGGGAGAGGCCTACGAGCAGTACTTC. Translated: CACKRGEAYEQYF.

The rearrangement uses TRBV30 and TRBJ2-6; TRBD1 aligns across 9 bases. The trim removed 3 bases at V and 2 bases at J, leaving 11 bases unmatched. Germline lookup yields CDR1 GTSNPN and CDR2 SVGIG (reference sequence). The length of the CDR3 is 18 residues. CDR3 loop: CAWRGMGTGFTGANVLTF. CDR3 nucleotide sequence: TGTGCCTGGAGGGGCATGGGGACAGGGTTTACTGGGGCCAACGTCCTGACTTTC.

The chain joins TRBV7-9 to TRBJ2-1, with 13 bases that match TRBD2. J was trimmed by 9 bases and V by 4 bases; bases with no gene match: 9. The germline V gene encodes CDR1 SEHNR and CDR2 FQNEAQ (reference sequence). CDR3 length equals 16 residues. CDR3 amino acids: CASSYGLAGAAVEQFF. The DNA of the CDR3 is TGTGCCAGCAGCTATGGACTAGCGGGGGCGGCTGTTGAGCAGTTCTTC. Full variable domain (missing parts from reference TRBV7-9 and TRBJ2-1): DTGVSQNPRHKITKRGQNVTFRCDPISEHNRLYWYRQTLGQGPEFLTYFQNEAQLEKSRLLSDRFSAERPKGSFSTLEIQRTEQGDSAMYLCASSYGLAGAAVEQFFGPGTRLTVL.

This clone appeared once. The chain uses TRBV5-8 and TRBJ1-5, with TRBD1 matching 8 bases. The CDR3 is 16 residues long. Germline CDR1 reads SGHTS; CDR2 reads YDEGEE. Trimming at V came to 0 bases and at J to 6 bases, leaving 8 bases not matched to a gene. CDR3 sequence reads: CASSLGTGTSVQPQHF. The CDR3, as DNA: TGTGCCAGCAGCTTGGGGACAGGGACGTCGGTTCAGCCCCAGCATTTT.

The chain combines TRBV6-5 with TRBJ2-7; the D is unclear. V shed 6 bases and J shed 7 bases, with 16 bases lying between them. Germline V gene lookup returns CDR1 MNHEY and CDR2 SVGAGI. There are 13 residues in the CDR3. The CDR3 DNA reads TGTGCCAGCAGATCTACCCTTGGATATGAGCAGTACTTC. It is translated as CASRSTLGYEQYF.

The chain uses TRBV5-6 and TRBJ2-3; D gene ambiguous. Germline CDR1 is SGHDT and CDR2 is YYEEEE. There are 14 residues in the CDR3. Between the trimmed V and J ends, which lost 3 bases and 0 bases, there was a span of 8 bases. CDR3 nucleotides: TGTGCCAGCAGCTCAGTGGGGAGCACAGATACGCAGTATTTT. Amino acid sequence: CASSSVGSTDTQYF.

V and J are TRBV2 and TRBJ1-5; D is ambiguous. V was pared by 6 bases and J by 3 bases, with 9 bases between. This CDR3 comprises 13 residues. CDR1 and CDR2 (germline): SNHLY, FYNNEI. This CDR3 is CASRADFNQPQHF. The CDR3 DNA follows: TGTGCCAGCAGGGCGGATTTCAATCAGCCCCAGCATTTT.

This clone was seen a few times. The identical CDR3 is also encoded by other nucleotide sequences in the sample. V and J are TRBV30 and TRBJ2-7, with 8 bases fitting TRBD1. This CDR3 region has 13 residues. Germline CDR1 GTSNPN, CDR2 SVGIG (reference sequence). V was pared by 1 base and J by 1 base, with 0 bases of the junction left unmatched. The CDR3 DNA sequence: TGTGCCTGGAGTGGGGACAGGTCCTACGAGCAGTACTTC. It specifies CAWSGDRSYEQYF. Based on the CDR3 plus reference TRBV30 and TRBJ2-7, the full variable domain is SQTIHQWPATLVQPVGSPLSLECTVEGTSNPNLYWYRQAAGRGLQLLFYSVGIGQISSEVPQNLSASRPQDRQFILSSKKLLLSDSGFYLCAWSGDRSYEQYFGPGTRLTVT.